Listed below are T cell receptor beta chains from one sample, sequenced in a study of shared clonotypes between healthy human individuals. Assay used: immunoSEQ multiplex PCR; TCRdb lists only in-frame clones, some missing. Here the sample spans some 2,100,000 clones, 95% being singletons. Sequencing used naive CD4+ T cells sorted from blood. Every receptor here comes from a man aged 18 to 30 in good health. The CDR3 runs from the conserved cysteine through the conserved F or W. D genes are given only for firm matches. Expanded clones are given a class, and other clones once, few, many or no size at all.

V: TRBV30
size: NA
J: TRBJ1-2
D: TRBD1
DNA: TGTGCCTGGAGTGTACATCCGACAGGGGGTGGCTACACCTTC
CDR3: CAWSVHPTGGGYTF

V: TRBV19
size: NA
J: TRBJ2-4
D: TRBD1
DNA: TGTGCCAGTAGTATAGGGAAGGGACAGGCAAACATTCAGTACTTC
CDR3: CASSIGKGQANIQYF

V: TRBV7-2
size: NA
J: TRBJ1-4
D: NA
DNA: TGTGCCAGCAGCTTAGGGCCGGGACCTGGAGAAAAACTGTTTTTT
CDR3: CASSLGPGPGEKLFF

V: TRBV29-1
size: NA
J: TRBJ2-5
D: NA
DNA: TGCAGCGTTGGGTCGCAAGAGACCCAGTACTTC
CDR3: CSVGSQETQYF

V: TRBV5-1
size: once
J: TRBJ2-3
D: TRBD1
DNA: TGCGCCAGCAGCTCCGGACAGGTTGGCCCCAGGTTCTGGGTAGATACGCAGTATTTT
CDR3: CASSSGQVGPRFWVDTQYF

V: TRBV25-1
size: NA
J: TRBJ1-2
D: TRBD1
DNA: TGTGCCAGCAGTGATACAGGGGGCTATGGCTACACCTTC
CDR3: CASSDTGGYGYTF

V: TRBV7-6
size: NA
J: TRBJ2-7
D: NA
DNA: TGTGCCAGCAGCTTACGAGCAGCCTACTACGAGCAGTACTTC
CDR3: CASSLRAAYYEQYF

V: TRBV27
size: NA
J: TRBJ2-1
D: NA
DNA: TGTGCCAGCAGTTTATATACAGGGAATTACGAGCTGTACAATGAGCAGTTCTTC
CDR3: CASSLYTGNYELYNEQFF

V: TRBV7-4
size: once
J: TRBJ2-1
D: NA
DNA: TGTGCCAGCAGCTTATCAGTGCGGGGCCACAATGAGCAGTTCTTC
CDR3: CASSLSVRGHNEQFF

V: TRBV5-1
size: NA
J: TRBJ2-2
D: NA
DNA: TGCGCCAGCAGACCGTGGGGAGCCACCGGGGAGCTGTTTTTT
CDR3: CASRPWGATGELFF

V: TRBV6-1
size: NA
J: TRBJ2-7
D: NA
DNA: TGTGCCAGCAGTGTAACAGTATCGGGCCCCTACGAGCAGTACTTC
CDR3: CASSVTVSGPYEQYF

V: TRBV7-7
size: NA
J: TRBJ2-1
D: NA
DNA: TGTGCTAGCAGCTTAAGTGTGGTCAATGAGCAGTTCTTC
CDR3: CASSLSVVNEQFF

V: TRBV6-6
size: NA
J: TRBJ2-1
D: NA
DNA: TGTGCCAGCCTCCCGGGGAGGTCCTACAATGAGCAGTTCTTC
CDR3: CASLPGRSYNEQFF

V: TRBV18
size: NA
J: TRBJ1-2
D: NA
DNA: TGTGCCAGCTCACCACTCCAGGAGGTTGACTATGGCTACACCTTC
CDR3: CASSPLQEVDYGYTF

V: TRBV5-1
size: NA
J: TRBJ2-7
D: NA
DNA: TGCGCCAGCAGCCTTTCGCACGAGCAGTACTTC
CDR3: CASSLSHEQYF

V: TRBV4-3
size: once
J: TRBJ1-1
D: NA
DNA: TGCGCCAGCAGCCAAGAGAACCGGGGCAGGGCGGCCACTGAAGCTTTCTTT
CDR3: CASSQENRGRAATEAFF

V: TRBV5-1
size: NA
J: TRBJ1-3
D: NA
DNA: TGCGCCAGCAGCTTGGGGGTAAGAGGAAACACCATATATTTT
CDR3: CASSLGVRGNTIYF

V: TRBV9
size: NA
J: TRBJ2-1
D: TRBD1
DNA: TGTGCCAGCAGCGACCGGGACAGGGAAGTCGATGAGCAGTTCTTC
CDR3: CASSDRDREVDEQFF

V: TRBV5-1
size: NA
J: TRBJ2-7
D: TRBD2
DNA: TGCGCCAGCAGCTTGAGCGGGGGGGCCTACGAGCAGTACTTC
CDR3: CASSLSGGAYEQYF

V: TRBV4-1
size: NA
J: TRBJ2-5
D: NA
DNA: TGCGCCAGCAGCCAAGTTGAGGGGATTAAGACCCAGTACTTC
CDR3: CASSQVEGIKTQYF

V: TRBV18
size: NA
J: TRBJ1-2
D: NA
DNA: TGTGCCAGCTCACCAAGGCTTGGGGGGGCCAACTATGGCTACACCTTC
CDR3: CASSPRLGGANYGYTF

V: TRBV9
size: few
J: TRBJ1-6
D: TRBD1
DNA: TGTGCCAGCAGCGTCACAGGGGAAGGAGGATCACCCCTCCACTTT
CDR3: CASSVTGEGGSPLHF

V: TRBV1
size: NA
J: TRBJ2-2
D: NA
DNA: TGCACCAGCAGCCCCCAAGAGAGGGTAAGGCCCGGGGAGCTGTTTTTT
CDR3: CTSSPQERVRPGELFF